One sample yielded the 18 T cell receptor beta chains listed below, sequenced in a study of T cell responses to AZD1222 COVID-19 vaccine (dated by TCRdb to the early 2020s). The intended sense of this specimen's time point label: about 28 days (+/-7) after the second vaccine dose. The meaning of the sample's treatment or condition label: meningococcal conjugate vaccine given as trial control. The library was produced with the immunoSEQ multiplex PCR assay. TCRdb took over this immuneACCESS table, retaining in-frame rearrangements with V and J assigned. Such tables are incomplete; in checked studies, under half of the missing clones stem from an unresolved V gene, and the remainder is unexplained. The sample table shows about 210,000 clones, and roughly 94% are seen once. The ten largest make up over 1.5% of the sample. The sequences come from peripheral blood, collected 28 days after the second dose of the MenACWY control vaccine. These receptors all come from an adult who received the MenACWY meningococcal vaccine as a control.

The V call is TRBV2, the J call TRBJ1-2; D gene ambiguous. The CDR3 spans 13 residues. Trimming took 1 base from V and 8 from J, leaving 11 bases between them. Germline lookup yields CDR1 SNHLY and CDR2 FYNNEI. The CDR3 reads CASSEERSWGYTF. Here the CDR3 DNA reads TGTGCCAGCAGTGAAGAACGGTCTTGGGGCTACACCTTC.

The chain links TRBV30 to TRBJ1-2; D not certain. Germline V gives CDR1 GTSNPN, CDR2 SVGIG (reference sequence). The CDR3 length is 10 residues. V was pared by 3 bases and J by 2 bases, with 1 base between. In DNA form, the CDR3 reads TGTGCCTGGAGGAACTATGGCTACACCTTC. Protein sequence: CAWRNYGYTF.

The V and J genes are TRBV30 and TRBJ1-6; D gene uncertain. The CDR3 consists of 13 residues. Germline V CDR1 and CDR2: GTSNPN, SVGIG (reference sequence). The germline V and J ends were trimmed by 0 bases and 9 bases, with 9 bases remaining between them. CDR3 sequence: CAWSVSEGSPLHF. The CDR3 region has the DNA TGTGCCTGGAGTGTGTCAGAGGGTTCACCCCTCCACTTT. Together with reference TRBV30 and TRBJ1-6, the CDR3 gives the full variable domain: SQTIHQWPATLVQPVGSPLSLECTVEGTSNPNLYWYRQAAGRGLQLLFYSVGIGQISSEVPQNLSASRPQDRQFILSSKKLLLSDSGFYLCAWSVSEGSPLHFGNGTRLTVT.

This sequence joins TRBV7-2 and TRBJ2-5, with TRBD2 identical over 11 bases. CDR1 SGHTA and CDR2 FQGNSA come from the germline V gene. Trimming took 5 bases from V and 4 from J; bases not matched to a gene: 12. The CDR3 spans 17 residues. CDR3 nucleotides: TGTGCCAGCAGCCCCAGGGGGACTAGCGGATCCACAGAGACCCAGTACTTC. It translates to CASSPRGTSGSTETQYF. Full variable domain (outside the CDR3, taken from reference TRBV7-2 and TRBJ2-5): GAGVSQSPSNKVTEKGKDVELRCDPISGHTALYWYRQSLGQGLEFLIYFQGNSAPDKSGLPSDRFSAERTGGSVSTLTIQRTQQEDSAVYLCASSPRGTSGSTETQYFGPGTRLLVL.

The J gene is TRBJ2-1, the V gene TRBV27; the match to TRBD2 covers 14 bases. The CDR3 sequence is 15 residues long. Losses at the gene ends were 5 bases for V and 8 bases for J; bases not matched to a gene: 5. CDR1 is MNHEY and CDR2 is SMNVEV in the germline V gene (reference sequence). This chain's CDR3 is CASSHGTSGSYEQFF. The CDR3 DNA sequence: TGTGCCAGCAGTCATGGGACTAGCGGGAGTTATGAGCAGTTCTTC.

This clone was observed a single time. This chain connects TRBV25-1 to TRBJ1-4, with a possible D match to TRBD1 (5 bases). The CDR3 spans 14 residues. The V gene's germline CDR1 is MGHDK and CDR2 SYGVNS. V lost 6 bases and J lost 8, with 16 bases in between. The CDR3 DNA is TGTGCCAGCAGGGGGGATTTGGGGTCCGAAAAACTGTTTTTT. Amino acids: CASRGDLGSEKLFF. Full variable domain (rest looked up from reference TRBV25-1 and TRBJ1-4): EADIYQTPRYLVIGTGKKITLECSQTMGHDKMYWYQQDPGMELHLIHYSYGVNSTEKGDLSSESTVSRIRTEHFPLTLESARPSHTSQYLCASRGDLGSEKLFFGSGTQLSVL.

The chain combines TRBV28 with TRBJ1-4; no reliable D call. Trimming cost V 6 bases and J 4 bases, with 6 bases left between them. CDR1 is MDHEN and CDR2 is SYDVKM in the germline V gene. This CDR3 is built from 12 residues. The CDR3 loop reads CASRGFNEKLFF. The CDR3 DNA reads TGTGCCAGCAGGGGGTTTAATGAAAAACTGTTTTTT.

The chain links TRBV2 to TRBJ2-1; 9 nucleotides align to TRBD2. This CDR3 is built from 15 residues. V lost 6 bases, J lost 8 bases, and 11 bases stayed unmatched. CDR1 SNHLY and CDR2 FYNNEI come from the germline V gene. The CDR3 here is CASRLPAGGLDEQFF. Written as DNA, the CDR3 is TGTGCCAGCAGGCTCCCGGCGGGGGGGCTCGATGAGCAGTTCTTC.

V usage is TRBV27 and J usage is TRBJ1-2; 7 bases are shared with TRBD1. The CDR3 has 14 amino acids. Germline-derived CDR1 and CDR2 are MNHEY and SMNVEV (reference sequence). Trimming cost V 4 bases and J 5 bases; bases outside gene matches: 7. CDR3 bases: TGTGCCAGCAGTTCCCACAGGGGCGGTTATGGCTACACCTTC. It is translated as CASSSHRGGYGYTF.

The CDR3 sequence: CASSLWDRAGVAFF. The CDR3, as DNA: TGTGCCAGCAGCTTGTGGGACAGGGCGGGCGTAGCTTTCTTT. This rearrangement joins TRBV5-8 to TRBJ1-1; TRBD1 matches 9 bases. The CDR3 length is 14 residues. V shed 1 base and J 10 bases; nucleotides not matched to a gene: 8. Germline V CDR1 and CDR2: SGHTS, YDEGEE.

The rearrangement links TRBV7-2 to TRBJ2-7, with D perhaps matching TRBD1 (8 bases). V lost 5 bases and J 2 bases, leaving 16 bases between the germline ends. CDR1 is SGHTA and CDR2 is FQGNSA in the germline V gene. This CDR3 is 15 amino acids long. The DNA for the CDR3 is TGTGCCAGCAGCCTAACACAGGGGGGGGCCTACGAGCAGTACTTC. Protein product: CASSLTQGGAYEQYF.

This clone was detected once. The genes are TRBV5-4 and TRBJ2-7, with TRBD2 as a possible D gene (6 bases). This CDR3 contains 15 residues. The germline V gene encodes CDR1 SGHNT and CDR2 YYREEE (reference sequence). V was clipped by 3 bases and J by 0 bases, with 13 bases between them. In DNA form, the CDR3 reads TGTGCCAGCAGCTCCGCCGGGGGATTCTCCTACGAGCAGTACTTC. Protein: CASSSAGGFSYEQYF.

Comment on this clone: This CDR3 fails to terminate in the conserved phenylalanine or tryptophan, so it likely reflects a read error. It is unclear where the CDR3 begins or ends on the DNA, so no DNA is shown, and the CDR3 is as TCRdb lists it. The chain's CDR3 is CASRPRKRAGGL. The V and J genes are TRBV23-1 and TRBJ1-5; the DNA was not compared with TRBD1, the D call given in the table. TRBV23-1 belongs to the ORF category, with a function that is uncertain. The CDR3 contains 12 residues when both ends are counted.

This chain uses TRBV7-6 with TRBJ1-5; 7 nucleotides agree with TRBD1. With V trimmed by 5 bases and J by 6 bases, 7 bases remained unmatched. CDR1 SGHVS and CDR2 FNYEAQ come from the germline V gene. The CDR3 consists of 14 residues. CDR3 loop: CASSLGQRGQPQHF. Here the CDR3 DNA reads TGTGCCAGCAGCCTGGGACAGAGGGGTCAGCCCCAGCATTTT.

The gene calls are TRBV7-9 and TRBJ1-6; maybe TRBD1 (5 bases). Germline V CDR1 and CDR2: SEHNR, FQNEAQ (reference sequence). V lost 1 base, J lost 5 bases, and 15 bases lay in between. The CDR3 totals 17 residues. CDR3 sequence (DNA): TGTGCCAGCAGCTTAGGGAGCGGGACGGTGAATAATTCACCCCTCCACTTT. This codes for CASSLGSGTVNNSPLHF.

CDR3 nucleotide sequence: TGTGCCAGCAGCTCGGGACAGGGGACTTCCTCTGGAAACACCATATATTTT. This codes for CASSSGQGTSSGNTIYF. The chain uses TRBV9 and TRBJ1-3, with 10 bases fitting TRBD1. The CDR3 extends over 17 amino acids. The V gene's germline CDR1 is SGDLS and CDR2 YYNGEE. The trim removed 4 bases at V and 0 bases at J, leaving 7 bases unmatched.

The rearrangement joins TRBV14 to TRBJ2-2, with D perhaps TRBD1 (6 bases). V lost 5 bases to trimming and J lost 7 bases, with 11 bases between them. The CDR3 loop spans 13 amino acids. Germline V gives CDR1 SGHDN, CDR2 FVKESK. CDR3 nucleotide sequence: TGTGCCAGCAGCGGGCGGACAGTCGGGGAGCTGTTTTTT. This encodes CASSGRTVGELFF.

With respect to this clone: Other DNA sequences of this sample code for an identical CDR3. V usage is TRBV5-1 and J usage is TRBJ1-1; D gene unclear. The V end was cut by 0 bases, the J end by 8 bases, with 5 bases between. The CDR3 spans 11 residues. Germline V gene lookup returns CDR1 SGHRS and CDR2 YFSETQ. The CDR3, as DNA: TGCGCCAGCAGCTTGGGCGCCGAAGCTTTCTTT. Translated, it gives CASSLGAEAFF.